The rows below give T cell receptor beta chains drawn from one sample of a study of T cell repertoires in cytomegalovirus infection. TCRdb called the reads again in MiXCR, with one record for every CDR3 protein. The repertoire holds about 600,000 distinct CDR3 sequences, with more than 20% as singletons. Sequencing was done on a sample of CD8+ T cells from PBMCs. The receptor set was obtained from a human donor in good health (CMV status not recorded). Some clones in this sample may be carry-over from other donors' samples. Both conserved end residues are part of each CDR3. D genes are given only for firm matches. Where a row states a size, it is once, few, many or the class of an expanded clone; other rows omit it.

abundance	v_gene	d_gene	j_gene	CDR3aa	CDR3nt
.	TRBV29-1	.	TRBJ1-2	CSVEDVGRDGYTF	TGCAGCGTTGAAGATGTGGGCAGGGATGGCTACACCTTC
few	TRBV20-1	TRBD1	TRBJ2-1	CSASPGTGWYNEQFF	TGCAGTGCTAGTCCCGGGACAGGGTGGTACAATGAGCAGTTCTTC
many	TRBV7-2	TRBD2	TRBJ2-7	CASSFWTSGGLRDEQYF	TGTGCCAGCAGCTTCTGGACTAGCGGGGGATTACGGGACGAGCAGTACTTC
.	TRBV5-6	TRBD1	TRBJ2-7	CASTDGTGGSEQYF	TGTGCCAGCACCGACGGGACAGGGGGCAGCGAGCAGTACTTC
.	TRBV20-1	.	TRBJ2-1	CSALKSSYNEQFF	TGCAGTGCTCTGAAGAGCTCCTACAATGAGCAGTTCTTC
many	TRBV10-2	.	TRBJ1-1	CASSAGRNTEAFF	TGCGCCAGCAGTGCGGGCAGGAACACTGAAGCTTTCTTT
many	TRBV4-1	.	TRBJ2-5	CASSQGIYDREETQYF	TGCGCCAGCAGCCAAGGAATATACGATAGAGAAGAGACCCAGTACTTC
many	TRBV7-2	.	TRBJ1-1	CASSVSGSRTTEAFF	TGTGCCAGCAGCGTTTCCGGGTCCAGAACAACTGAAGCTTTCTTT
many	TRBV14	.	TRBJ2-5	CASSQYRDGETQYF	TGTGCCAGCAGCCAGTATAGGGATGGGGAGACCCAGTACTTC
few	TRBV5-1	TRBD2	TRBJ2-1	CASREGVLAGGHNEQFF	TGCGCCAGCAGGGAGGGAGTCCTAGCGGGGGGACACAATGAGCAGTTCTTC
.	TRBV19	.	TRBJ1-1	CVSSIQVNTEAFF	TGTGTCAGTAGTATTCAAGTGAACACTGAAGCTTTCTTT
few	TRBV12-3/TRBV12-4	.	TRBJ1-6	CASSFLSTGNSPLHF	TGTGCCAGCAGTTTCTTGAGTACGGGGAATTCACCCCTCCACTTT
few	TRBV29-1	.	TRBJ1-1	CSVEDGMNTEAFF	TGCAGCGTTGAAGACGGAATGAACACTGAAGCTTTCTTT
.	TRBV27	.	TRBJ2-1	CASSWVGPSYNEQFF	TGTGCCAGCAGTTGGGTGGGCCCTTCCTACAATGAGCAGTTCTTC
many	TRBV12-3/TRBV12-4	.	TRBJ2-5	CASAQETQYF	TGTGCCAGCGCCCAAGAGACCCAGTACTTC
.	TRBV10-3	TRBD1	TRBJ2-7	CAISDPSSDRGPYEQYF	TGTGCCATCAGTGACCCCAGCTCAGACAGGGGCCCCTACGAGCAGTACTTC
.	TRBV29-1	TRBD1	TRBJ2-7	CSGVNRGEQYF	TGCAGCGGGGTAAACAGGGGCGAGCAGTACTTC
few	TRBV18	.	TRBJ2-3	CASSKDRNTDTQYF	TGTGCCAGCTCAAAGGACAGAAACACAGATACGCAGTATTTT
few	TRBV29-1	TRBD1	TRBJ2-1	CSVEGLGQFSSYNEQFF	TGCAGCGTTGAGGGATTGGGACAGTTCAGCTCCTACAATGAGCAGTTCTTC
.	TRBV28	TRBD1	TRBJ1-2	CASNLIMGQGAGYGYTF	TGTGCCAGCAATCTGATCATGGGACAGGGGGCCGGCTATGGCTACACCTTC
few	TRBV19	.	TRBJ1-2	CASSIVYRSVYGYTF	TGTGCCAGTAGTATTGTATACCGCTCGGTCTATGGCTACACCTTC
few	TRBV7-9	.	TRBJ2-7	CASSLSVYEQYF	TGTGCCAGCAGCTTATCAGTCTACGAGCAGTACTTC
few	TRBV24-1	.	TRBJ2-3	CATSDFTSDTQYF	TGTGCCACCAGTGATTTTACGTCAGATACGCAGTATTTT
.	TRBV27	TRBD2	TRBJ2-3	CASSSLAGGLDTQYF	TGTGCCAGCAGTTCGTTAGCGGGGGGGCTTGATACGCAGTATTTT
many	TRBV19	.	TRBJ1-4	CASSPQGATNEKLFF	TGTGCCAGTAGTCCCCAGGGAGCAACTAATGAAAAACTGTTTTTT
.	TRBV5-6	.	TRBJ2-5	CASSAGGKTQYF	TGTGCCAGCAGCGCGGGCGGAAAGACCCAGTACTTC
.	TRBV28	.	TRBJ2-5	CASSAGVTLKETQYF	TGTGCCAGCAGTGCAGGGGTGACGCTGAAAGAGACCCAGTACTTC